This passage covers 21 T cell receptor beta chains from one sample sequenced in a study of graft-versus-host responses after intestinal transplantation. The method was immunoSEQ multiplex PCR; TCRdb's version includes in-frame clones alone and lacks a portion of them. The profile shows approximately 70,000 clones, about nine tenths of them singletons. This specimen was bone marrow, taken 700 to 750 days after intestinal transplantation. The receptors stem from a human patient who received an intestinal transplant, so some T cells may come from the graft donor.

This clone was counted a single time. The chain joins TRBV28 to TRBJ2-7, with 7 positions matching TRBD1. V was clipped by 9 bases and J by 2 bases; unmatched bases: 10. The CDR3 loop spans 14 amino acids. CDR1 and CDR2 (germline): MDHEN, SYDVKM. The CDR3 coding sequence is TGTGCCAGTCTTCCCGGACAGGAGCCCTACGAGCAGTACTTC. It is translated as CASLPGQEPYEQYF. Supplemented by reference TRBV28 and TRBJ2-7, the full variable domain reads DVKVTQSSRYLVKRTGEKVFLECVQDMDHENMFWYRQDPGLGLRLIYFSYDVKMKEKGDIPEGYSVSREKKERFSLILESASTNQTSMYLCASLPGQEPYEQYFGPGTRLTVT.

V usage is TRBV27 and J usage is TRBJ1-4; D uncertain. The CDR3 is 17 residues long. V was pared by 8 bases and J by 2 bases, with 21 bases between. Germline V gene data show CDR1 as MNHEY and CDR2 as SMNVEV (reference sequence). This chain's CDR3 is CASGWGEPRRTNEKLFF. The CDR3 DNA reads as TGTGCCAGCGGGTGGGGTGAGCCCCGCCGGACTAATGAAAAACTGTTTTTT.

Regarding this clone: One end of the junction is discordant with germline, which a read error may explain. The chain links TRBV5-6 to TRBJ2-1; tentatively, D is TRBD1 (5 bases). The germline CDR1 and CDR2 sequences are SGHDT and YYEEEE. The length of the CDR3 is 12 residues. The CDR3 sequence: CASSFSWGMSIF. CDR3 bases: TGTGCCAGCAGCTTTTCTTGGGGCATGTCGATCTTC.

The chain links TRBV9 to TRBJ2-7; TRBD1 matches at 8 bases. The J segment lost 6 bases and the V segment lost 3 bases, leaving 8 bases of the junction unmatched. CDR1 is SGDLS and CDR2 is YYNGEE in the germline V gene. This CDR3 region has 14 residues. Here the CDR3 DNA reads TGTGCCAGCAGCGGACGACAGGGGACAGGCGAGCAGTACTTC. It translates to CASSGRQGTGEQYF.

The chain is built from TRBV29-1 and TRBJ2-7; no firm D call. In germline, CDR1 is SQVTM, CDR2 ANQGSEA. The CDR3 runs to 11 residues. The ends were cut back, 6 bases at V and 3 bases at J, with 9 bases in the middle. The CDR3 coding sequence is TGCAGCGTAGGACGGAGCTACGAGCAGTACTTC. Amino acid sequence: CSVGRSYEQYF.

The chain's CDR3 is CASSPPVARNTGELFF. The CDR3 DNA reads TGTGCCAGCTCACCACCGGTTGCACGAAACACCGGGGAGCTGTTTTTT. The chain employs TRBV18 and TRBJ2-2; D is undetermined. The CDR3 spans 16 residues. Trimming stripped 0 bases from V and 2 bases from J, with 10 bases between. Germline V gene sequence: CDR1 KGHSH, CDR2 LQKENI.

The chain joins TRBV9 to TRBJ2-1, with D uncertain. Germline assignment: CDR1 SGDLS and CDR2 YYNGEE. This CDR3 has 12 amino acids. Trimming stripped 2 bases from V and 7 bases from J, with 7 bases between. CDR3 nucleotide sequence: TGTGCCAGCAGCGTGGTCTGGAATGAGCAGTTCTTC. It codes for CASSVVWNEQFF.

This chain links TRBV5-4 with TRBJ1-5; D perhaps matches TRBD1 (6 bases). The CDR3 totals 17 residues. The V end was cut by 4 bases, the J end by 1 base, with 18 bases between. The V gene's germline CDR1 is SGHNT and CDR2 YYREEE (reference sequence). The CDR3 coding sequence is TGTGCCAGCAGCCCCATTCACAGGGTACGGAGCAATCAGCCCCAGCATTTT. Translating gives CASSPIHRVRSNQPQHF.

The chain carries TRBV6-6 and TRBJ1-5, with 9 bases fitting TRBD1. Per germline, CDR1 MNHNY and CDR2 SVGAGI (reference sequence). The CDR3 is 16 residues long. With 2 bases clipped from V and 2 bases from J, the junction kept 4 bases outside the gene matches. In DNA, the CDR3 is TGTGCCAGCAGTTACACAGGGGGCGCGCGCAATCAGCCCCAGCATTTT. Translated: CASSYTGGARNQPQHF.

The CDR3 sequence is CAWRLAGGLTQETQYF. In nucleotides, the CDR3 is TGTGCCTGGCGGCTAGCGGGAGGCCTTACCCAAGAGACCCAGTACTTC. The rearrangement uses TRBV30 and TRBJ2-5, with 11 bases aligning to TRBD2. Germline loops: CDR1 GTSNPN, CDR2 SVGIG (reference sequence). The CDR3 is made up of 16 amino acids. V was pared by 5 bases and J by 1 base, with 9 bases of the junction left unmatched. Full variable domain (missing parts from reference TRBV30 and TRBJ2-5): SQTIHQWPATLVQPVGSPLSLECTVEGTSNPNLYWYRQAAGRGLQLLFYSVGIGQISSEVPQNLSASRPQDRQFILSSKKLLLSDSGFYLCAWRLAGGLTQETQYFGPGTRLLVL.

The CDR3 nucleotides read TGTGCCAGCAGCTTCCCACAGGGTCGGGGCACAGATACGCAGTATTTT. Its translation: CASSFPQGRGTDTQYF. This chain joins TRBV7-9 and TRBJ2-3; D possibly corresponds to TRBD1 (6 bases). The CDR3 runs to 16 residues. The V gene's germline CDR1 is SEHNR and CDR2 FQNEAQ (reference sequence). The ends were cut back, 3 bases at V and 1 base at J, with 14 bases in the middle. The full variable domain, its missing parts supplied by reference TRBV7-9 and TRBJ2-3, is DTGVSQNPRHKITKRGQNVTFRCDPISEHNRLYWYRQTLGQGPEFLTYFQNEAQLEKSRLLSDRFSAERPKGSFSTLEIQRTEQGDSAMYLCASSFPQGRGTDTQYFGPGTRLTVL.

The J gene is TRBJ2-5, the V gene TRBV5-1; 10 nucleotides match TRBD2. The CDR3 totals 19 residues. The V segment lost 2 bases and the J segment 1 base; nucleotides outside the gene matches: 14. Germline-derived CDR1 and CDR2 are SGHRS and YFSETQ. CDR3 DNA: TGCGCCAGCAGCTTTGGGCTAGCGGGAGTCCAGGGCCCCCAAGAGACCCAGTACTTC. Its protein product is CASSFGLAGVQGPQETQYF.

CDR3 protein: CASSVFEETTNEKLFF. As DNA, the CDR3 is TGTGCCAGCAGCGTATTCGAGGAGACAACTAATGAAAAACTGTTTTTT. This chain uses TRBV9 with TRBJ1-4, with D unresolved. The CDR3 is made up of 16 amino acids. V was cut by 1 base and J by 0 bases, with 10 bases left in between. Germline loops: CDR1 SGDLS, CDR2 YYNGEE.

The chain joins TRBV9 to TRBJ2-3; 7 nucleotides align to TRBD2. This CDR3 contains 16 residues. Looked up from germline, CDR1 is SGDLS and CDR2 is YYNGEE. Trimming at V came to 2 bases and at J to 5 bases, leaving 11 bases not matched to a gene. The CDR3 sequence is CASSVRGSGSGDTQYF. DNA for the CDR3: TGTGCCAGCAGCGTCCGCGGGAGCGGGTCCGGAGATACGCAGTATTTT.

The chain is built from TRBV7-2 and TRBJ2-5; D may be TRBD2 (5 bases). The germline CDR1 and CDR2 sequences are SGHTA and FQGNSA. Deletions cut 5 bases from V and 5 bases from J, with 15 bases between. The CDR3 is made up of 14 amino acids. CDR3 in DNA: TGTGCCAGCAGCCCACTCGGACTGGTGGAGACCCAGTACTTC. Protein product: CASSPLGLVETQYF.

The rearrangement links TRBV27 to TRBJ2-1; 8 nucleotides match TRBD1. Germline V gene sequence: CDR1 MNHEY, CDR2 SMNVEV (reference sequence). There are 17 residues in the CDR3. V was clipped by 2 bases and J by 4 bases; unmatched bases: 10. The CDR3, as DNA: TGTGCCAGCAGTTTAGTGTCCCGGGACAGGAGATACAATGAGCAGTTCTTC. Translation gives CASSLVSRDRRYNEQFF.

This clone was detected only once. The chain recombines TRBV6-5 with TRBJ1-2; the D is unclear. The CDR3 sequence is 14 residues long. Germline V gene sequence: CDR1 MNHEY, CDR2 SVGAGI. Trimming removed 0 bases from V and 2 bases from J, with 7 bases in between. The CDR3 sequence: CASSYSHENYGYTF. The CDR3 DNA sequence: TGTGCCAGCAGTTACTCGCACGAAAACTATGGCTACACCTTC.

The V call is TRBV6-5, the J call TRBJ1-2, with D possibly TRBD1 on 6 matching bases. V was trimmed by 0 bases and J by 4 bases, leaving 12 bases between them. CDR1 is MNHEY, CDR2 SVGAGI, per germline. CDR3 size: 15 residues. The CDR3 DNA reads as TGTGCCAGCAGTTACTCGTTAGGGGGGAGCTATGGCTACACCTTC. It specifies CASSYSLGGSYGYTF.

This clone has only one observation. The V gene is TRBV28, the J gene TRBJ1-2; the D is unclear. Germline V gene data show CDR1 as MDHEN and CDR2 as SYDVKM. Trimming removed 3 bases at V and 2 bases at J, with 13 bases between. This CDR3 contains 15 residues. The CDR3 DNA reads TGTGCCAGCAGTTTGATTCGGCAGGTGAACTATGGCTACACCTTC. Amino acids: CASSLIRQVNYGYTF.

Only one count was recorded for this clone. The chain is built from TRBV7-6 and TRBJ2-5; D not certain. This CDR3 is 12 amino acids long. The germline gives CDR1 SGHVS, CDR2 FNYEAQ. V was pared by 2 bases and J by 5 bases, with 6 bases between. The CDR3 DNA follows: TGTGCCAGCAGCTTAAATCGCGAGACCCAGTACTTC. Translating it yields CASSLNRETQYF.

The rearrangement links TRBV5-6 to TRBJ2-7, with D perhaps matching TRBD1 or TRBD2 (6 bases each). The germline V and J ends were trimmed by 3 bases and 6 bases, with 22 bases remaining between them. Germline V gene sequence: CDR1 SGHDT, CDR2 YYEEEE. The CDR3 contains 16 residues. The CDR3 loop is CASSSTSGGPTGEQYF. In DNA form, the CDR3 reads TGTGCCAGCAGCTCCACGTCTGGGGGGCCCACCGGCGAGCAGTACTTC. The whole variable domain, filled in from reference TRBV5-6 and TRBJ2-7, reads DAGVTQSPTHLIKTRGQQVTLRCSPKSGHDTVSWYQQALGQGPQFIFQYYEEEERQRGNFPDRFSGHQFPNYSSELNVNALLLGDSALYLCASSSTSGGPTGEQYFGPGTRLTVT.